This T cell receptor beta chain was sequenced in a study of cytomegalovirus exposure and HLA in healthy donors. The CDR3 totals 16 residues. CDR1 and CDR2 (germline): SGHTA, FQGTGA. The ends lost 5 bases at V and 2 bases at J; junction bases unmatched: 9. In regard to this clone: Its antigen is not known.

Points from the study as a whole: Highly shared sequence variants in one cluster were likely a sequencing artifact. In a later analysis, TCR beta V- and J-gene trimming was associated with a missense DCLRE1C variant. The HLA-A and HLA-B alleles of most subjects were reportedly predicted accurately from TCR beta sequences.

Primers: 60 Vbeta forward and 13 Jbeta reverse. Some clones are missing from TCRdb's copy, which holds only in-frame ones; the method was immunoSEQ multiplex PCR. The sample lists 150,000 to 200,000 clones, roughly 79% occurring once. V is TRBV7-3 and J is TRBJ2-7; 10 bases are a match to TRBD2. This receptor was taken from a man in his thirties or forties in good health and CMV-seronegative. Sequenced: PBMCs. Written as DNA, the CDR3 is TGTGCCAGCAGCCCCCGGACTAGCGGAGACACCTACGAGCAGTACTTC. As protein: CASSPRTSGDTYEQYF. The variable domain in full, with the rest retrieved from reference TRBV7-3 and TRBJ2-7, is GAGVSQTPSNKVTEKGKYVELRCDPISGHTALYWYRQSLGQGPEFLIYFQGTGAADDSGLPNDRFFAVRPEGSVSTLKIQRTERGDSAVYLCASSPRTSGDTYEQYFGPGTRLTVT.